This TCR beta chain is drawn from a study of control samples from healthy donors and cancer patients. The CDR3 loop spans 15 amino acids. CDR1 is MNHNS and CDR2 is SASEGT in the germline V gene. V gave up 8 bases and J gave up 0 bases, with 11 bases separating them. The assay was immunoSEQ multiplex PCR, and TCRdb's table has in-frame clones only and misses some. The repertoire includes roughly 140,000 clones, roughly 90% of them detected once, and 4.9% sits in the top ten. This sequence originates from a man aged 30 to 45 in good health. This chain links TRBV6-1 with TRBJ1-6, with no clear D. Sequencing was carried out using blood. The CDR3, as DNA: TGTGCCAGCTCCTACACCAGCTCCTATAATTCACCCCTCCACTTT. It encodes CASSYTSSYNSPLHF.